What follows are 6 T cell receptor beta chains derived from one specimen sequenced in a study of blood T cell repertoires in COVID-19. Only in-frame clones appear in the TCRdb table, and some are missing; sequencing was by immunoSEQ multiplex PCR. The sample lists hundreds of thousands of clones, around 90% occurring once. Sequenced input: peripheral blood. The receptors come from a woman in her 50s who had recovered from COVID-19.

On this clone itself: This clone may be a read error of a much larger clone one base away. The chain uses TRBV4-2 and TRBJ2-3; D call uncertain. Trimming left V 0 bases short and J 1 base short, with 5 bases between. The CDR3 totals 14 residues. Germline CDR1 is LGHNA and CDR2 is YNFKEQ. The CDR3 DNA is TGTGCCAGCAGCCAAGATACAGGCACAGATACGCAGTATTTT. The encoded protein is CASSQDTGTDTQYF.

With respect to this clone: The sample has other DNA sequences that encode this CDR3 too. The chain recombines TRBV19 with TRBJ1-1; D is possibly TRBD1 (6 bases). Deletions cut 5 bases from V and 0 bases from J, with 13 bases between. Germline CDR1 is LNHDA and CDR2 is SQIVND (reference sequence). There are 15 residues in the CDR3. This chain's CDR3 is CASSSRTALNTEAFF. CDR3 DNA: TGTGCCAGTAGTTCCAGGACAGCCTTGAACACTGAAGCTTTCTTT.

About this clone: Different DNA sequences within this sample yield the same CDR3. The chain has TRBV9 and TRBJ2-2, with D perhaps TRBD2 (6 bases). The CDR3 loop spans 15 amino acids. Trimming shortened V by 0 bases and J by 2 bases, and 8 bases separated the two germline ends. CDR1 SGDLS and CDR2 YYNGEE come from the germline V gene. The CDR3 loop reads CASSVGGLNTGELFF. The CDR3 region has the DNA TGTGCCAGCAGCGTAGGGGGACTTAACACCGGGGAGCTGTTTTTT.

This sequence joins TRBV9 and TRBJ2-6; D is possibly TRBD2 (6 bases). V lost 3 bases and J lost 0, with 16 bases in between. This CDR3 is 18 amino acids long. Germline V gene lookup returns CDR1 SGDLS and CDR2 YYNGEE. The CDR3 loop is CASSASSSVPSGANVLTF. The CDR3 coding sequence is TGTGCCAGCAGCGCCTCCTCTAGCGTCCCCTCTGGGGCCAACGTCCTGACTTTC.

The chain links TRBV30 to TRBJ1-3; perhaps TRBD1 as D (5 bases). The CDR3 sequence is 15 residues long. The V gene lost 3 bases and the J gene lost 0 bases, with 12 bases spanning the gap. Germline CDR1 GTSNPN, CDR2 SVGIG (reference sequence). The CDR3 reads CAWSGGTTSGNTIYF. In DNA, the CDR3 is TGTGCCTGGAGCGGAGGGACCACCTCTGGAAACACCATATATTTT.

This sequence joins TRBV6-5 and TRBJ2-3; 10 nucleotides agree with TRBD2. Germline CDR1 is MNHEY and CDR2 is SVGAGI. This CDR3 comprises 16 residues. V shed 3 bases and J 5 bases; nucleotides not matched to a gene: 8. This CDR3 reads CASSYLRTSGRDTQYF. The DNA for the CDR3 is TGTGCCAGCAGTTATCTGAGGACTAGCGGTCGAGATACGCAGTATTTT.